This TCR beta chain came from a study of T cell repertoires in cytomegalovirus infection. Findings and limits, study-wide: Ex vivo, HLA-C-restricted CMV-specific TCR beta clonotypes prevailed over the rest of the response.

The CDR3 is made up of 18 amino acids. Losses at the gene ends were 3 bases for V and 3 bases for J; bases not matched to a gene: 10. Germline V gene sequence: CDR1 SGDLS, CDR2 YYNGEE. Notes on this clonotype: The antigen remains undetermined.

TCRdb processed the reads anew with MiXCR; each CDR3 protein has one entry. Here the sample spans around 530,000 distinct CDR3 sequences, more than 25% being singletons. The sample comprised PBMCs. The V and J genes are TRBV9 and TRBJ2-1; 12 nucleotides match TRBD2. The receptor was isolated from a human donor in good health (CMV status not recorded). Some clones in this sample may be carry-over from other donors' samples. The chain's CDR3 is CASSGASGRALGYNEQFF. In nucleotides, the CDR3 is TGTGCCAGCAGCGGGGCTAGCGGGAGGGCCTTAGGCTACAATGAGCAGTTCTTC.